The 30 T cell receptor beta chains below were found in one sample sequenced in a study of T-cell memory formation after mild COVID-19. TCRdb redid the calling of the 5' RACE reads with MiXCR, one entry per CDR3 protein. The repertoire holds roughly 170,000 distinct CDR3 sequences, with less than 20% as singletons. The source material was PBMCs or a T cell subset sorted from them (not recorded which). The source is a young man who had mild COVID-19 (a few samples of this study predate the infection). Cell type and time point are not known.

The table lists this clonotype with many counts. The chain links TRBV12-3 or TRBV12-4 to TRBJ1-1, with a weak D call TRBD1 (6 bases). The CDR3 runs 14 residues. With 7 bases removed from V and 5 bases from J, the gap between germline ends came to 17 bases. CDR3 loop: CASITGRSKTEAFF. Written as DNA, the CDR3 is TGTGCCAGCATTACAGGGAGGTCGAAGACTGAAGCTTTCTTT.

This clonotype was observed a handful of times. The chain joins TRBV5-5 to TRBJ2-5; 9 bases map to TRBD1. In germline, CDR1 is SGHKS, CDR2 YYEKEE (reference sequence). Trimming removed 3 bases from V and 5 bases from J; junction bases left unmatched: 8. The CDR3 is made up of 15 amino acids. The CDR3 loop is CASSSRGQGGETQYF. CDR3 nucleotide sequence: TGTGCCAGCAGCTCGAGGGGACAGGGAGGGGAGACCCAGTACTTC.

The chain combines TRBV5-6 with TRBJ2-5, with D tentatively TRBD2 (5 bases). In germline, CDR1 is SGHDT, CDR2 YYEEEE. V was clipped by 7 bases and J by 5 bases, with 21 bases between them. The CDR3 has 15 residues. The CDR3 loop reads CASWETRAGGETQYF. The CDR3 DNA reads as TGTGCCAGCTGGGAGACCCGGGCGGGCGGGGAGACCCAGTACTTC.

This clonotype was counted a few times. The rearrangement links TRBV12-3 or TRBV12-4 to TRBJ1-2; no definite D call. This CDR3 region has 15 residues. V was shortened by 5 bases and J by 4 bases, with 17 bases between the two germline ends. CDR3 protein: CASSPRRLFPYGYTF. In DNA, the CDR3 is TGTGCCAGCAGTCCCCGGAGGTTATTCCCCTATGGCTACACCTTC.

This chain connects TRBV29-1 to TRBJ1-1, with no clear D. The V end lost 5 bases, the J end lost 1 base, and 8 bases lay between the germline ends. Germline V lookup: CDR1 SQVTM, CDR2 ANQGSEA. The length of the CDR3 is 12 residues. The CDR3, as DNA: TGCAGCGTTTCCCAGGCGAACACTGAAGCTTTCTTT. The encoded protein is CSVSQANTEAFF.

The rearrangement joins TRBV5-1 to TRBJ2-3, with TRBD2 identical over 7 bases. Germline CDR1 and CDR2: SGHRS and YFSETQ. Trimming cost V 0 bases and J 4 bases; bases outside gene matches: 8. The CDR3 sequence is 16 residues long. CDR3 DNA sequence: TGCGCCAGCAGCTTGGCTCTTAACGGGGGGTCAGATACGCAGTATTTT. Its translation is CASSLALNGGSDTQYF.

The chain recombines TRBV11-3 with TRBJ2-7; D uncertain. CDR3 size: 14 residues. Germline values: CDR1 SGHNT, CDR2 YENEEA. Trimming shortened V by 2 bases and J by 2 bases, and 10 bases separated the two germline ends. The CDR3 spells CASSLTGNAYEQYF. The DNA for the CDR3 is TGTGCCAGCAGCTTAACGGGTAATGCCTACGAGCAGTACTTC.

This clonotype showed up just a few times. The chain employs TRBV6-5 and TRBJ1-1; D ambiguous. Germline V gene lookup returns CDR1 MNHEY and CDR2 SVGAGI. Trimming shortened V by 4 bases and J by 0 bases, and 18 bases separated the two germline ends. CDR3 length: 17 amino acids. CDR3 sequence reads: CASSSPSPLLMNTEAFF. CDR3 nucleotide sequence: TGTGCCAGCAGTTCCCCAAGCCCCCTACTGATGAACACTGAAGCTTTCTTT.

The V and J genes are TRBV23-1 and TRBJ2-2, with 9 positions matching TRBD1. TRBV23-1 is an open reading frame whose function is uncertain. V lost 5 bases and J lost 4; bases outside the gene matches: 5. CDR3 size: 15 residues. This CDR3 reads CASSFRDRVTGELFF. As DNA, the CDR3 is TGCGCCAGCAGTTTCAGGGACAGGGTCACCGGGGAGCTGTTTTTT.

This clonotype was detected only a few times. The chain links TRBV2 to TRBJ2-7; D unclear. The CDR3 covers 13 residues. The V and J ends lost 6 bases and 1 base respectively, with 10 bases between them. Germline loops: CDR1 SNHLY, CDR2 FYNNEI. The CDR3 DNA sequence: TGTGCCAGCAGGGATGGGCCTTCCTACGAGCAGTACTTC. Amino acid sequence: CASRDGPSYEQYF.

In its sample, this clonotype was seen a few times. V and J are TRBV12-2 and TRBJ1-6; the DNA was not compared with TRBD1, the D call given in the table. TRBV12-2 is recorded as a pseudogene. CDR3 length: 16 residues. Here the CDR3 DNA reads TGTGCAAGTCGCTTAGTGGGTCTGCGGACAGGGATTACCCTCCACTTT. Translated, it gives CASRLVGLRTGITLHF.

There are a few counts of this clonotype. V gene TRBV4-1 combines with J gene TRBJ1-2; tentative D call: TRBD1 (5 bases). V was shortened by 3 bases and J by 3 bases, with 17 bases between the two germline ends. In germline, CDR1 is MGHRA, CDR2 YSYEKL. The CDR3 covers 16 residues. CDR3 DNA: TGCGCCAGCAGCCACGTGGGACCAGGAGTATACTATGGCTACACCTTC. Protein sequence: CASSHVGPGVYYGYTF.

This clonotype has more than one count but fewer than ten. The chain links TRBV5-8 to TRBJ2-1; D is uncertain. This CDR3 region has 12 residues. Germline V CDR1 and CDR2: SGHTS, YDEGEE. V was trimmed by 5 bases and J by 4 bases, leaving 7 bases between them. The CDR3 DNA sequence: TGTGCCAGCAGGGTCCCTTACAATGAGCAGTTCTTC. It encodes CASRVPYNEQFF.

V is TRBV4-1 and J is TRBJ2-7; D is perhaps TRBD2 (6 bases). The CDR3 length is 15 residues. Germline values: CDR1 MGHRA, CDR2 YSYEKL. The V gene lost 2 bases and the J gene lost 4 bases, with 15 bases spanning the gap. CDR3 sequence (DNA): TGCGCCAGCAGCCAACCCCGCGGGACCCTTTACGAGCAGTACTTC. Translation: CASSQPRGTLYEQYF.

This rearrangement joins TRBV9 to TRBJ2-3, with 10 bases aligning to TRBD2. Germline trimming cut 2 bases from V and 4 bases from J; bases unmatched to any gene: 4. The germline V gene has CDR1 SGDLS and CDR2 YYNGEE. This CDR3 comprises 15 residues. The CDR3 spells CASSVLSGGADTQYF. CDR3 bases: TGTGCCAGCAGCGTTCTCAGCGGGGGGGCAGATACGCAGTATTTT.

V and J are TRBV7-3 and TRBJ1-1, with a tentative D call TRBD1 (5 bases). The CDR3 has 15 amino acids. V was trimmed by 2 bases and J by 0 bases, leaving 10 bases between them. The germline CDR1 and CDR2 sequences are SGHTA and FQGTGA. The CDR3 loop is CASSLDSGMNTEAFF. CDR3 sequence (DNA): TGTGCCAGCAGCTTAGACAGCGGCATGAACACTGAAGCTTTCTTT.

This clonotype was seen a handful of times. This sequence joins TRBV5-1 and TRBJ2-3; the D call may be TRBD1 or TRBD2 (5 bases each). The CDR3 is 13 residues long. V lost 3 bases and J 4 bases, leaving 9 bases between the germline ends. Per germline, CDR1 SGHRS and CDR2 YFSETQ. DNA for the CDR3: TGCGCCAGCAGCTCTCAGGGACCAGATACGCAGTATTTT. Amino acid sequence: CASSSQGPDTQYF. Full variable domain (outside the CDR3, taken from reference TRBV5-1 and TRBJ2-3): KAGVTQTPRYLIKTRGQQVTLSCSPISGHRSVSWYQQTPGQGLQFLFEYFSETQRNKGNFPGRFSGRQFSNSRSEMNVSTLELGDSALYLCASSSQGPDTQYFGPGTRLTVL.

This clonotype was observed a single time. The DNA for the CDR3 is TGCGCCAGCAGCAGTGCAGGCTATACGCAGTATTTT. This codes for CASSSAGYTQYF. The V and J genes are TRBV4-1 and TRBJ2-3, with D unresolved. Germline values: CDR1 MGHRA, CDR2 YSYEKL. The CDR3 covers 12 residues. Trimming shortened V by 5 bases and J by 7 bases, and 10 bases separated the two germline ends.

The genes are TRBV5-1 and TRBJ2-6; D may correspond to TRBD1 or TRBD2 (5 bases each). The V gene lost 0 bases and the J gene lost 2 bases, with 12 bases spanning the gap. Looked up from germline, CDR1 is SGHRS and CDR2 is YFSETQ. The CDR3 is 17 amino acids. Here the CDR3 reads CASSLGYEGPGANVLTF. The CDR3 bases are TGCGCCAGCAGCTTGGGGTATGAGGGACCTGGGGCCAACGTCCTGACTTTC.

V is TRBV6-2 or TRBV6-3 and J is TRBJ2-3, with D perhaps TRBD2 (6 bases). The germline gives CDR1 MNHEY, CDR2 SVGEGT. V was clipped by 2 bases and J by 9 bases, with 9 bases between them. The CDR3 has 12 residues. CDR3 nucleotide sequence: TGTGCCAGCAGTTACGCGGCGGGGACGCAGTATTTT. Amino acids: CASSYAAGTQYF.

This chain joins TRBV7-2 and TRBJ2-7; 7 nucleotides line up with TRBD1. The germline V gene has CDR1 SGHTA and CDR2 FQGNSA. The CDR3 length is 14 residues. The V and J ends lost 9 bases and 6 bases, in that order; junction bases with no gene match: 14. In DNA, the CDR3 is TGTGCCAGTTCCACGACAGGGCAATCCCTCGAGCAGTACTTC. This translates into CASSTTGQSLEQYF.

The J gene is TRBJ2-2, the V gene TRBV7-7, with a possible D match to TRBD2 (6 bases). In germline, CDR1 is SSHAT, CDR2 FNYEAQ (reference sequence). This CDR3 has 13 amino acids. The chain's CDR3 is CASGRERTGELFF. The DNA for the CDR3 is TGTGCTAGCGGCCGGGAGAGAACCGGGGAGCTGTTTTTT.

The chain employs TRBV7-2 and TRBJ2-5; 11 nucleotides line up with TRBD1. Germline V lookup: CDR1 SGHTA, CDR2 FQGNSA. V gave up 5 bases and J gave up 5 bases; unmatched junction bases: 10. This CDR3 contains 16 residues. The CDR3 loop reads CASSNRTGGLVETQYF. DNA for the CDR3: TGTGCCAGCAGCAATCGGACAGGGGGCCTTGTGGAGACCCAGTACTTC.

In nucleotides, the CDR3 is TGTGCCAGCAGGGCCGGGACAGGGCGCACAGATACGCAGTATTTT. Translating gives CASRAGTGRTDTQYF. V is TRBV12-3 or TRBV12-4 and J is TRBJ2-3, with TRBD1 matching 9 bases. V trimming: 6 bases; J trimming: 1 base; junction bases outside the gene matches: 5. The CDR3 is made up of 15 amino acids.

This clonotype was observed a few times. The V and J genes are TRBV5-6 and TRBJ2-2; TRBD2 matches at 10 bases. CDR3 length equals 16 residues. The germline V gene has CDR1 SGHDT and CDR2 YYEEEE. V lost 0 bases to trimming and J lost 3 bases; unmatched junction nucleotides: 2. CDR3 amino acids: CASSLERGGHTGELFF. CDR3 coding DNA: TGTGCCAGCAGCTTGGAGCGGGGGGGCCACACCGGGGAGCTGTTTTTT.

The chain recombines TRBV7-9 with TRBJ1-2; 7 bases are a match to TRBD1. Trimming cost V 4 bases and J 4 bases; bases outside gene matches: 12. This CDR3 region has 16 residues. The V gene's germline CDR1 is SEHNR and CDR2 FQNEAQ (reference sequence). CDR3 sequence reads: CASSSGQAPRRYGYTF. DNA of the CDR3: TGTGCCAGCAGCTCTGGACAGGCCCCTCGCCGCTATGGCTACACCTTC.

The chain uses TRBV7-2 and TRBJ1-4; no firm D call. Germline V gene data show CDR1 as SGHTA and CDR2 as FQGNSA. The CDR3 totals 12 residues. Deletions cut 3 bases from V and 8 bases from J, with 7 bases between. The chain's CDR3 is CASSFLGEKLFF. DNA for the CDR3: TGTGCCAGCAGCTTTCTAGGAGAAAAACTGTTTTTT.

This clonotype occurred a few times. The V gene is TRBV4-1, the J gene TRBJ2-5; 7 nucleotides align to TRBD2. The CDR3 runs to 15 residues. CDR1 and CDR2 (germline): MGHRA, YSYEKL. V was clipped by 0 bases and J by 7 bases; unmatched bases: 8. CDR3 in amino acids: CASSQDLGREGTQYF. DNA of the CDR3: TGCGCCAGCAGCCAAGATCTGGGAAGGGAGGGGACCCAGTACTTC.

The table lists this clonotype with many counts. The rearrangement joins TRBV9 to TRBJ2-4; weak D call: TRBD2 (6 bases). The CDR3 totals 14 residues. Germline lookup yields CDR1 SGDLS and CDR2 YYNGEE. Trimming shortened V by 3 bases and J by 3 bases, and 10 bases separated the two germline ends. CDR3 in amino acids: CASSAGGNKNIQYF. The CDR3 nucleotides read TGTGCCAGCAGCGCCGGGGGTAACAAAAACATTCAGTACTTC.

A few counts support this clonotype. The CDR3 spells CASIDSAKNIQYF. CDR3 nucleotides: TGTGCCAGCATCGACTCCGCCAAAAACATTCAGTACTTC. The J gene is TRBJ2-4, the V gene TRBV6-6; D call uncertain. The CDR3 loop spans 13 amino acids. Germline CDR1 and CDR2: MNHNY and SVGAGI (reference sequence). Trimming shortened V by 7 bases and J by 1 base, and 8 bases separated the two germline ends.